Listed here are 19 T cell receptor beta chains from one sample, sequenced in a study of blood T cell repertoires in COVID-19. Only in-frame clones appear in the TCRdb table, and some are missing; sequencing was by immunoSEQ multiplex PCR. The data show about 210,000 clones, around 81% seen once. The sample comprised PBMCs or T cells enriched from blood (not recorded which). The receptors were gathered from a woman aged 50 to 60 with acute COVID-19.

The chain joins TRBV28 to TRBJ1-1, with 8 bases lining up with TRBD1. After removal of 6 bases from V and 11 bases from J, the junction contained 8 bases not matched to a gene. Germline values: CDR1 MDHEN, CDR2 SYDVKM. The CDR3 runs 12 residues. CDR3 sequence reads: CASRPLQGGAFF. The CDR3 DNA reads TGTGCCAGCAGACCTCTACAGGGGGGGGCTTTCTTT. Supplemented by reference TRBV28 and TRBJ1-1, the full variable domain reads DVKVTQSSRYLVKRTGEKVFLECVQDMDHENMFWYRQDPGLGLRLIYFSYDVKMKEKGDIPEGYSVSREKKERFSLILESASTNQTSMYLCASRPLQGGAFFGQGTRLTVV.

This clone was seen more than once but under ten times. V usage is TRBV2 and J usage is TRBJ2-7; 9 bases line up with TRBD2. Per germline, CDR1 SNHLY and CDR2 FYNNEI. This CDR3 has 15 residues. Trimming took 3 bases from V and 4 from J; bases not matched to a gene: 7. The CDR3: CASSDPGLASYEQYF. The CDR3 DNA reads as TGTGCCAGCAGTGACCCCGGACTAGCGAGTTACGAGCAGTACTTC.

This chain uses TRBV28 with TRBJ2-2; 11 nucleotides agree with TRBD1. The CDR3 contains 17 residues. V lost 3 bases to trimming and J lost 6 bases; unmatched junction nucleotides: 9. Germline values: CDR1 MDHEN, CDR2 SYDVKM. The CDR3 DNA sequence: TGTGCCAGCAGTTTCACGGACAGGGGGCAACAGGCCGGGGAGCTGTTTTTT. Protein product: CASSFTDRGQQAGELFF.

V usage is TRBV3-1 (or the pseudogene TRBV3-2) and J usage is TRBJ2-2; D unclear. Trimming removed 4 bases from V and 6 bases from J, with 3 bases in between. CDR3 length: 11 residues. CDR1 LGHDT and CDR2 YNNKEL come from the germline V gene (reference sequence). Written as DNA, the CDR3 is TGTGCCAGCAGCCGCGCCGGGGAGCTGTTTTTT. Encoded protein: CASSRAGELFF.

The chain employs TRBV4-2 and TRBJ2-2, with TRBD2 as a possible D gene (5 bases). V gave up 1 base and J gave up 2 bases, with 11 bases separating them. The CDR3 has 16 amino acids. Germline assignment: CDR1 LGHNA and CDR2 YNFKEQ. This CDR3 is CASSQGSSVNTGELFF. The CDR3 coding sequence is TGTGCCAGCAGCCAAGGTAGTAGCGTAAACACCGGGGAGCTGTTTTTT.

V gene TRBV6-1 combines with J gene TRBJ1-1, with 8 bases lining up with TRBD1. The CDR3 spans 15 residues. CDR1 is MNHNS, CDR2 SASEGT, per germline. J gave up 3 bases and V 3 bases, and 6 bases lay outside the gene matches. The CDR3 spells CASSDDRGQYTEAFF. The CDR3, as DNA: TGTGCCAGCAGTGATGACAGGGGACAATACACTGAAGCTTTCTTT.

Worth noting for this clone: The sample carries other DNA sequences with the same CDR3. The gene calls are TRBV6-5 and TRBJ1-6; TRBD1 matches 10 bases. CDR1 is MNHEY, CDR2 SVGAGI, per germline. This CDR3 is built from 13 residues. The J segment lost 9 bases and the V segment lost 7 bases, leaving 3 bases of the junction unmatched. Written as DNA, the CDR3 is TGTGCCAGCACCGGGACAGGGGCTTCACCCCTCCACTTT. It specifies CASTGTGASPLHF.

The chain is built from TRBV21-1 and TRBJ1-2; the table's D call, TRBD1, has no DNA check behind it. TRBV21-1 is a pseudogene locus. The CDR3 covers 17 residues. CDR3 residues: CASGGPNGQGINYGYTF. The DNA of the CDR3 is TGTGCCAGCGGGGGTCCTAATGGACAGGGAATTAACTATGGCTACACCTTC.

This rearrangement joins TRBV7-9 to TRBJ2-7, with TRBD1 identical over 8 bases. The ends lost 3 bases at V and 4 bases at J; junction bases unmatched: 17. The CDR3 sequence is 18 residues long. Germline V gene sequence: CDR1 SEHNR, CDR2 FQNEAQ (reference sequence). CDR3 protein: CASSFGRPQDRGGYEQYF. CDR3 nucleotides: TGTGCCAGCAGCTTCGGTCGTCCTCAAGACAGGGGTGGTTACGAGCAGTACTTC.

The chain uses TRBV10-3 and TRBJ1-2, with D unclear. CDR1 is ENHRY, CDR2 SYGVKD, per germline. The CDR3 is 14 residues long. Trimming shortened V by 0 bases and J by 4 bases, and 9 bases separated the two germline ends. The CDR3 DNA reads as TGTGCCATCAGTGAGTCTCCAGGATCCTATGGCTACACCTTC. This gives the protein CAISESPGSYGYTF.

This chain connects TRBV18 to TRBJ1-1, with TRBD1 matching over 9 bases. V dropped 3 bases and J dropped 3; count of bases not matched to a gene: 2. CDR3 size: 14 residues. In germline, CDR1 is KGHSH, CDR2 LQKENI. CDR3 sequence reads: CASSPRTGDTEAFF. The CDR3 bases are TGTGCCAGCTCACCCCGGACAGGGGACACTGAAGCTTTCTTT.

The chain is built from TRBV7-2 and TRBJ2-3, with D possibly matching TRBD1 (6 bases). CDR3 size: 14 residues. Trimming shortened V by 5 bases and J by 2 bases, and 11 bases separated the two germline ends. Germline V gene data show CDR1 as SGHTA and CDR2 as FQGNSA. The DNA for the CDR3 is TGTGCCAGCAGCGATGGACAGTACACAGATACGCAGTATTTT. Its protein is CASSDGQYTDTQYF. The full variable domain, its missing parts supplied by reference TRBV7-2 and TRBJ2-3, is GAGVSQSPSNKVTEKGKDVELRCDPISGHTALYWYRQSLGQGLEFLIYFQGNSAPDKSGLPSDRFSAERTGGSVSTLTIQRTQQEDSAVYLCASSDGQYTDTQYFGPGTRLTVL.

This rearrangement joins TRBV14 to TRBJ2-7; no definite D call. The germline V and J ends were trimmed by 0 bases and 4 bases, with 4 bases remaining between them. Germline V gene lookup returns CDR1 SGHDN and CDR2 FVKESK. This CDR3 comprises 12 residues. DNA for the CDR3: TGTGCCAGCAGCCAAGATCGGTACGAGCAGTACTTC. It is translated as CASSQDRYEQYF.

This clone has just a few counts. V is TRBV7-3 and J is TRBJ1-5, with 8 bases aligning to TRBD1. Trimming at V came to 5 bases and at J to 4 bases, leaving 19 bases not matched to a gene. The CDR3 totals 19 residues. Germline V lookup: CDR1 SGHTA, CDR2 FQGTGA. CDR3 coding DNA: TGTGCCAGCAGCCCGCCCCCCTCGACAGGGGCGGAATGGAATCAGCCCCAGCATTTT. Protein: CASSPPPSTGAEWNQPQHF.

The chain joins TRBV28 to TRBJ1-2; TRBD1 matches at 10 bases. CDR3 length: 16 residues. J gave up 5 bases and V 5 bases, and 11 bases lay outside the gene matches. Germline V gene data show CDR1 as MDHEN and CDR2 as SYDVKM. The CDR3 here is CASSSQSGQGGYGYTF. In nucleotides, the CDR3 is TGTGCCAGCAGTAGCCAGTCCGGACAGGGGGGGTATGGCTACACCTTC.

The chain recombines TRBV29-1 with TRBJ2-7, with a tentative D call TRBD2 (5 bases). The CDR3 is 11 residues long. Per germline, CDR1 SQVTM and CDR2 ANQGSEA. The germline V and J ends were trimmed by 6 bases and 6 bases, with 12 bases remaining between them. CDR3 loop: CSVTGSGEQYF. The CDR3 DNA sequence: TGCAGCGTCACGGGGTCTGGCGAGCAGTACTTC.

The chain uses TRBV4-1 and TRBJ2-1, with 8 bases fitting TRBD2. Trimming removed 1 base from V and 5 bases from J; junction bases left unmatched: 7. Germline values: CDR1 MGHRA, CDR2 YSYEKL. The CDR3 loop spans 16 amino acids. The CDR3 protein is CASSQGDSGDDNEQFF. In DNA, the CDR3 is TGCGCCAGCAGCCAAGGTGATAGCGGGGACGACAATGAGCAGTTCTTC.

Turning to this clone: Within the sample, other DNA sequences also encode this same CDR3. The gene calls are TRBV27 and TRBJ1-3, with unresolved D. CDR3 length: 16 residues. The V end lost 0 bases, the J end lost 1 base, and 10 bases lay between the germline ends. Germline V CDR1 and CDR2: MNHEY, SMNVEV (reference sequence). The CDR3 is CASSLSGVLSGNTIYF. Written as DNA, the CDR3 is TGTGCCAGCAGTTTATCGGGCGTTTTGTCTGGAAACACCATATATTTT.

The rearrangement links TRBV19 to TRBJ2-7, with D perhaps matching TRBD2 (7 bases). Germline assignment: CDR1 LNHDA and CDR2 SQIVND (reference sequence). The CDR3 extends over 16 amino acids. V was shortened by 5 bases and J by 3 bases, with 20 bases between the two germline ends. This CDR3 is CASSVSSGGIFYEQYF. CDR3 nucleotide sequence: TGTGCCAGTAGTGTTTCCTCGGGGGGCATATTCTACGAGCAGTACTTC. Full variable domain (rest looked up from reference TRBV19 and TRBJ2-7): DGGITQSPKYLFRKEGQNVTLSCEQNLNHDAMYWYRQDPGQGLRLIYYSQIVNDFQKGDIAEGYSVSREKKESFPLTVTSAQKNPTAFYLCASSVSSGGIFYEQYFGPGTRLTVT.